This T cell receptor (beta chain) stems from a study of beta chain features in type 1 diabetes. Across the whole study: Taken together, all samples contributed 107,917,701 examined sorted cells. Broader study findings: Comparison showed that naive, central memory and Treg TCRB repertoires appeared more similar among patients than among healthy donors. More deletions and fewer insertions at VDJ junctions were found in patients with type 1 diabetes.

About this clone itself: Antigen unknown.

V was shortened by 0 bases and J by 6 bases, with 7 bases between the two germline ends. Germline V CDR1 and CDR2: SGHRS, YFSETQ. CDR3 size: 12 residues. Purities over 95% were achieved in all sorted populations. Every isolated RNA sample was fully reverse transcribed, so sequencing captured expressed TCRB transcripts. Using immunoSEQ multiplex PCR, the repertoire was profiled, and TCRdb retains in-frame clones only, with some absent. Of hundreds of thousands of clones detected, 68% appear once; the ten largest clones hold around 0.05%. The source is a man aged 30 to 39 in good health. Source material: naive CD4+ T cells from blood. V and J are TRBV5-1 and TRBJ2-7; D perhaps matches TRBD2 (6 bases). This CDR3 is CASSLAGGEQYF. The CDR3 nucleotides are TGCGCCAGCAGCTTGGCCGGGGGCGAGCAGTACTTC.